Shown below are 6 T cell receptor beta chains from a single sample sequenced in a study of OX40 agonist ivuxolimab in advanced cancers. The repertoire was sequenced with immunoSEQ multiplex PCR; TCRdb's copy has only in-frame clones and lacks some. The sample includes about 27,000 clones, less than 90% of them seen just once. The sequenced sample was CD4+ or CD8+ T cells sorted from blood, obtained in a trial of the OX40 agonist ivuxolimab. The receptors originated from an adult with an advanced solid tumor such as melanoma, head and neck, liver or kidney cancer.

This clone was seen once. V is TRBV28 and J is TRBJ2-2, with D maybe TRBD1 (5 bases). The CDR3 has 15 amino acids. Germline assignment: CDR1 MDHEN and CDR2 SYDVKM. Trimming shortened V by 3 bases and J by 3 bases, and 11 bases separated the two germline ends. CDR3: CASSFAREDTGELFF. CDR3 in DNA: TGTGCCAGCAGTTTCGCCAGGGAAGACACCGGGGAGCTGTTTTTT.

The gene calls are TRBV19 and TRBJ2-7, with 9 bases fitting TRBD1. The V segment lost 6 bases and the J segment 5 bases; nucleotides outside the gene matches: 8. This CDR3 spans 14 amino acids. Germline V gives CDR1 LNHDA, CDR2 SQIVND (reference sequence). This chain's CDR3 is CASSILGQGNEQYF. The CDR3 DNA reads TGTGCCAGTAGCATTCTGGGACAGGGAAACGAGCAGTACTTC.

This chain connects TRBV19 to TRBJ2-7, with D perhaps matching TRBD1 or TRBD2 (7 bases each). Trimming cost V 7 bases and J 9 bases, with 22 bases left between them. CDR1 and CDR2 (germline): LNHDA, SQIVND (reference sequence). The CDR3 totals 14 residues. The CDR3 region is CASTTTGTMGAQYF. CDR3 nucleotides: TGTGCCAGTACCACGACAGGGACTATGGGAGCGCAGTACTTC.

The chain links TRBV10-2 to TRBJ1-2; 9 bases match TRBD1. The CDR3 is 12 amino acids. The V gene end was trimmed by 6 bases and the J gene end by 10 bases; junction bases not matched to a gene: 6. Germline V gene data show CDR1 as WSHSY and CDR2 as SAAADI. The CDR3 DNA is TGCGCCAGCAGCACAGGGGGCGTCGACTACACCTTC. Its protein product is CASSTGGVDYTF.

This chain joins TRBV4-1 and TRBJ2-1, with 10 bases fitting TRBD2. The CDR3 spans 16 residues. Germline values: CDR1 MGHRA, CDR2 YSYEKL. J was trimmed by 6 bases and V by 3 bases; bases with no gene match: 8. CDR3 in DNA: TGCGCCAGCAGCCATCCCAGCGGGAGGGCCCTCAATGAGCAGTTCTTC. It yields the protein CASSHPSGRALNEQFF.

In its sample, this clone was seen a few times. The chain is built from TRBV7-2 and TRBJ1-3; no reliable D call. This CDR3 is built from 14 residues. Looked up from germline, CDR1 is SGHTA and CDR2 is FQGNSA. V gave up 5 bases and J gave up 0 bases, with 8 bases separating them. The CDR3 bases are TGTGCCAGCAGCGTTTCAGGCTCTGGAAACACCATATATTTT. Protein sequence: CASSVSGSGNTIYF.